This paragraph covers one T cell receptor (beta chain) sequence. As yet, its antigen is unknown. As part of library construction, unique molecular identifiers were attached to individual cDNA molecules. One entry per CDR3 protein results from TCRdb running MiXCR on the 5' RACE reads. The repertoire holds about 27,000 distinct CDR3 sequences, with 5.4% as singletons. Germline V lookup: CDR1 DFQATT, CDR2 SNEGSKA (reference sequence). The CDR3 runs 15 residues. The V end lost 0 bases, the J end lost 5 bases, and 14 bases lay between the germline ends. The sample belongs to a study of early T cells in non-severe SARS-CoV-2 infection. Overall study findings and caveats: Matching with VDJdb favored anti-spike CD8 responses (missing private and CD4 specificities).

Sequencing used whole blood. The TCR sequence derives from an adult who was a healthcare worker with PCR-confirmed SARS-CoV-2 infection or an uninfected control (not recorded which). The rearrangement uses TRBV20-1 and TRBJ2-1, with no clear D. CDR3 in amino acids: CSARDQDPPNNEQFF. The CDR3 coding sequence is TGCAGTGCTAGAGATCAGGACCCACCTAACAATGAGCAGTTCTTC.